One and the same sample provided the 32 T cell receptor beta chains below, sequenced in a study of T cell changes during pregnancy in multiple sclerosis. Repertoires were generated with immunoSEQ multiplex PCR, while TCRdb's copy carries only in-frame clones and drops some. Of about 39,000 clones listed, 84% were seen once; the top ten hold about 0.6%. Source: CD4+ T cells from peripheral blood mononuclear cells, taken before pregnancy. The source is a female donor with multiple sclerosis, enrolled in a pregnancy study.

The count of this clone is one. The chain carries TRBV9 and TRBJ2-3; D is unclear. V shed 3 bases and J shed 0 bases, with 17 bases lying between them. Looked up from germline, CDR1 is SGDLS and CDR2 is YYNGEE. The CDR3 is 17 amino acids. The CDR3 bases are TGTGCCAGCAGCGAGCCCGGGTTTTCTTCTAGCACAGATACGCAGTATTTT. As protein: CASSEPGFSSSTDTQYF.

The chain joins TRBV7-8 to TRBJ2-7, with D perhaps TRBD1 (6 bases). Germline assignment: CDR1 SGHVS and CDR2 FQNEAQ. The CDR3 is 14 residues long. Trimming shortened V by 2 bases and J by 11 bases, and 19 bases separated the two germline ends. CDR3 protein: CASSLRAGPGQKYF. The CDR3 DNA is TGTGCCAGCAGCTTAAGGGCCGGGCCGGGACAAAAGTACTTC. Full variable domain (missing parts from reference TRBV7-8 and TRBJ2-7): GAGVSQSPRYKVAKRGQDVALRCDPISGHVSLFWYQQALGQGPEFLTYFQNEAQLDKSGLPSDRFFAERPEGSVSTLKIQRTQQEDSAVYLCASSLRAGPGQKYFGPGTRLTVT.

The V and J genes are TRBV5-6 and TRBJ1-2, with a tentative D call TRBD1 (5 bases). V lost 0 bases and J lost 8, with 17 bases in between. The CDR3 spans 15 residues. The germline gives CDR1 SGHDT, CDR2 YYEEEE. The CDR3 DNA reads TGTGCCAGCAGCTTGGGGGGCCAGATGGTTTTAGGCTACACCTTC. It is translated as CASSLGGQMVLGYTF.

The gene calls are TRBV2 and TRBJ1-6, with D possibly being TRBD1 (5 bases). CDR1 is SNHLY and CDR2 is FYNNEI in the germline V gene. With 4 bases removed from V and 10 bases from J, the gap between germline ends came to 11 bases. This CDR3 contains 13 residues. The CDR3, as DNA: TGTGCCAGCAGTGGCCAGGGTGGCTCACCCCTCCACTTT. It yields the protein CASSGQGGSPLHF.

V and J are TRBV11-1 and TRBJ1-2, with unresolved D. The CDR3 length is 15 residues. Between the trimmed V and J ends, which lost 2 bases and 7 bases, there was a span of 17 bases. Germline values: CDR1 SGHAT, CDR2 FQDESV (reference sequence). CDR3 in amino acids: CASSLMADFASGYTF. Written as DNA, the CDR3 is TGTGCCAGCAGCTTAATGGCAGACTTTGCTAGTGGCTACACCTTC.

CDR3 amino acids: CASSPTTGTYEQYF. In nucleotides, the CDR3 is TGTGCCAGCTCACCTACAACGGGAACCTACGAGCAGTACTTC. This chain uses TRBV18 with TRBJ2-7; D may be TRBD2 (5 bases). This CDR3 has 14 amino acids. Per the germline V gene, CDR1 is KGHSH and CDR2 is LQKENI. V gave up 3 bases and J gave up 2 bases, with 11 bases separating them.

V usage is TRBV6-6 and J usage is TRBJ2-7, with TRBD1 identical over 9 bases. The CDR3 is 15 amino acids. Germline V gene sequence: CDR1 MNHNY, CDR2 SVGAGI (reference sequence). Unmatched junction bases numbered 8, after V lost 8 bases and J lost 0 bases. CDR3 DNA: TGTGCCAGCGGACAGGGGTTAGAGGGCTCCTACGAGCAGTACTTC. It yields the protein CASGQGLEGSYEQYF.

This clone showed up just a few times. The rearrangement links TRBV28 to TRBJ2-7, with a weak D call TRBD1 (6 bases). V dropped 4 bases and J dropped 2 bases, with 9 bases sitting between them. CDR1 and CDR2 (germline): MDHEN, SYDVKM. This CDR3 has 13 amino acids. The CDR3 loop reads CASSWGHAYEQYF. The CDR3 bases are TGTGCCAGCAGTTGGGGACATGCCTACGAGCAGTACTTC.

The chain carries TRBV7-3 and TRBJ2-3; 7 nucleotides agree with TRBD2. The germline V gene encodes CDR1 SGHTA and CDR2 FQGTGA. There are 14 residues in the CDR3. V trimming: 6 bases; J trimming: 2 bases; junction bases outside the gene matches: 5. CDR3 in DNA: TGTGCCAGCAGTTCGGGACTATTCACAGATACGCAGTATTTT. Translating gives CASSSGLFTDTQYF.

This chain's CDR3 is CASRLQGLTDTQYF. The CDR3 DNA reads TGTGCCAGCAGATTACAGGGGTTAACAGATACGCAGTATTTT. The genes are TRBV6-5 and TRBJ2-3; 7 bases are shared with TRBD1. Germline-derived CDR1 and CDR2 are MNHEY and SVGAGI. V was clipped by 6 bases and J by 3 bases; unmatched bases: 6. This CDR3 is built from 14 residues.

The V call is TRBV6-1, the J call TRBJ2-7; 8 bases are shared with TRBD2. The V and J ends lost 1 base and 4 bases, in that order; junction bases with no gene match: 6. The CDR3 totals 15 residues. CDR1 MNHNS and CDR2 SASEGT come from the germline V gene. The CDR3 sequence: CASSEGPAGEYEQYF. Written as DNA, the CDR3 is TGTGCCAGCAGTGAAGGCCCAGCGGGAGAATACGAGCAGTACTTC.

The rearrangement joins TRBV7-2 to TRBJ1-5, with TRBD1 as a possible D gene (6 bases). This CDR3 is 15 amino acids long. V was clipped by 2 bases and J by 7 bases, with 15 bases between them. Germline V gene lookup returns CDR1 SGHTA and CDR2 FQGNSA. CDR3 region: CASSLIGPGEQPQHF. The CDR3 DNA follows: TGTGCCAGCAGCTTAATCGGGCCAGGGGAACAGCCCCAGCATTTT.

The chain carries TRBV7-2 and TRBJ2-7, with a weak D call TRBD2 (6 bases). The V end lost 3 bases, the J end lost 6 bases, and 15 bases lay between the germline ends. This CDR3 contains 14 residues. Germline CDR1 is SGHTA and CDR2 is FQGNSA. CDR3 amino acids: CASSFPGGAFEQYF. The CDR3 DNA sequence: TGTGCCAGCAGCTTCCCAGGAGGGGCCTTCGAGCAGTACTTC.

This chain connects TRBV18 to TRBJ2-1, with 9 bases matching TRBD1. Trimming removed 3 bases from V and 5 bases from J; junction bases left unmatched: 8. The CDR3 spans 16 residues. Germline CDR1 is KGHSH and CDR2 is LQKENI. CDR3 bases: TGTGCCAGCTCACCCTTGGGACAGGGCGTGAACAATGAGCAGTTCTTC. Protein sequence: CASSPLGQGVNNEQFF.

The chain combines TRBV7-8 with TRBJ2-4; weak D call: TRBD1 (6 bases). Per germline, CDR1 SGHVS and CDR2 FQNEAQ. The CDR3 is 15 residues long. V lost 4 bases and J lost 6, with 16 bases in between. CDR3 amino acids: CASSSPRQAGNIQYF. For the CDR3, the DNA is TGTGCCAGCAGCTCCCCTAGACAGGCAGGAAACATTCAGTACTTC.

This sequence joins TRBV6-1 and TRBJ2-3; D unclear. Trimming stripped 6 bases from V and 1 base from J, with 8 bases between. The CDR3 runs 13 residues. The germline gives CDR1 MNHNS, CDR2 SASEGT. Written as DNA, the CDR3 is TGTGCCAGCAGCAGGATTCGCACAGATACGCAGTATTTT. This encodes CASSRIRTDTQYF.

This clone appeared once. The chain is built from TRBV11-2 and TRBJ1-3; TRBD1 is a possible D gene (5 bases). The CDR3 runs 14 residues. From germline, CDR1 is SGHAT and CDR2 FQNNGV. Deletions cut 5 bases from V and 4 bases from J, with 12 bases between. The DNA for the CDR3 is TGTGCCAGCAGCCTTAGTAAGGGGGGAAACACCATATATTTT. Its translation is CASSLSKGGNTIYF.

The rearrangement links TRBV28 to TRBJ1-5; possible D gene TRBD1, 5 bases. Trimming removed 7 bases from V and 7 bases from J, with 11 bases in between. This CDR3 is 12 amino acids long. CDR1 and CDR2 (germline): MDHEN, SYDVKM. The CDR3 DNA reads TGTGCCAGCACCTCAAGGGGACAGCCCCAGCATTTT. Its translation: CASTSRGQPQHF.

CDR3 loop: CASSLQPGVGTDTQYF. Written as DNA, the CDR3 is TGTGCCAGCAGTTTACAGCCGGGGGTAGGCACAGATACGCAGTATTTT. The genes are TRBV28 and TRBJ2-3, with D tentatively TRBD2 (6 bases). The CDR3 has 16 amino acids. Germline V gives CDR1 MDHEN, CDR2 SYDVKM. With 2 bases removed from V and 1 base from J, the gap between germline ends came to 13 bases.

The rearrangement joins TRBV27 to TRBJ1-3; 10 nucleotides line up with TRBD1. V gave up 5 bases and J gave up 4 bases; unmatched junction bases: 5. Germline V gene data show CDR1 as MNHEY and CDR2 as SMNVEV (reference sequence). The CDR3 runs to 15 residues. CDR3 protein: CASSRQGAGGNTIYF. The CDR3 DNA is TGTGCCAGCAGTCGACAGGGGGCGGGGGGAAACACCATATATTTT.

This sequence joins TRBV5-1 and TRBJ2-3; D is unclear. Germline loops: CDR1 SGHRS, CDR2 YFSETQ. The CDR3 length is 13 residues. Trimming stripped 2 bases from V and 1 base from J, with 5 bases between. The CDR3 region has the DNA TGCGCCAGCAGCTTCTCGGGCACAGATACGCAGTATTTT. Translation gives CASSFSGTDTQYF.

CDR3 coding DNA: TGTGCCAGCAGCATCCGACAGGACGGCGGGGAGCTGTTTTTT. Encoded protein: CASSIRQDGGELFF. V usage is TRBV11-1 and J usage is TRBJ2-2; D may be TRBD1 (6 bases). The V and J ends lost 5 bases and 7 bases respectively, with 14 bases between them. This CDR3 comprises 14 residues. CDR1 SGHAT and CDR2 FQDESV come from the germline V gene (reference sequence).

The chain combines TRBV15 with TRBJ2-5, with a possible D match to TRBD2 (6 bases). The V end lost 0 bases, the J end lost 7 bases, and 18 bases lay between the germline ends. The V gene's germline CDR1 is LNHNV and CDR2 YYDKDF (reference sequence). The CDR3 runs to 16 residues. CDR3: CATSRERSLGLSTQYF. As DNA, the CDR3 is TGTGCCACCAGCAGAGAAAGGTCCTTGGGACTGTCGACCCAGTACTTC.

V is TRBV7-7 and J is TRBJ2-1; the D gene is possibly TRBD1 (5 bases). The CDR3 loop spans 15 amino acids. CDR1 is SSHAT, CDR2 FNYEAQ, per germline (reference sequence). The V end was cut by 2 bases, the J end by 3 bases, with 11 bases between. The CDR3 sequence is CASSLLPTDYNEQFF. The CDR3 bases are TGTGCCAGCAGCTTACTCCCGACAGACTACAATGAGCAGTTCTTC.

This CDR3 reads CASTPTGQGGTEAFF. In nucleotides, the CDR3 is TGTGCCAGTACCCCAACTGGGCAGGGGGGCACTGAAGCTTTCTTT. V and J are TRBV19 and TRBJ1-1; 7 bases map to TRBD1. CDR1 and CDR2 (germline): LNHDA, SQIVND (reference sequence). CDR3 length: 15 residues. V was pared by 7 bases and J by 4 bases, with 12 bases of the junction left unmatched.

The J gene is TRBJ2-2, the V gene TRBV7-3; D is uncertain. The CDR3 is 15 amino acids. Trimming cost V 2 bases and J 4 bases, with 11 bases left between them. The germline gives CDR1 SGHTA, CDR2 FQGTGA. For the CDR3, the DNA is TGTGCCAGCAGCTTACACCAATTCGGCACCGGGGAGCTGTTTTTT. Translated, it gives CASSLHQFGTGELFF.

The rearrangement uses TRBV6-5 and TRBJ2-2; 7 positions match TRBD1. Trimming cost V 6 bases and J 6 bases; bases outside gene matches: 10. CDR3 size: 15 residues. Germline values: CDR1 MNHEY, CDR2 SVGAGI. The CDR3 reads CASSEQTGSAGELFF. CDR3 bases: TGTGCCAGCAGCGAACAGACAGGGTCGGCCGGGGAGCTGTTTTTT.

V and J are TRBV29-1 and TRBJ2-3; D gene unclear. The germline CDR1 and CDR2 sequences are SQVTM and ANQGSEA. The CDR3 covers 12 residues. V dropped 2 bases and J dropped 2 bases, with 5 bases sitting between them. In nucleotides, the CDR3 is TGCAGCGTTGAACAGAACACAGATACGCAGTATTTT. Residues: CSVEQNTDTQYF.

The chain has TRBV21-1 and TRBJ1-2; the D call TRBD1 from the table was never checked on the DNA. TRBV21-1 is classified as a pseudogene. This CDR3 region has 14 residues. CDR3 amino acids: CASSKDRGNYGYTF. CDR3 nucleotides: TGTGCCAGCAGCAAAGATAGGGGAAACTATGGCTACACCTTC.

This clone is a singleton in its sample. The CDR3 region has the DNA TGTGCCAGCAGCTTAGGGGACTATGGGGGCTACACCTTC. It specifies CASSLGDYGGYTF. The chain employs TRBV7-9 and TRBJ1-2, with D maybe TRBD1 (5 bases). The CDR3 totals 13 residues. The V gene lost 1 base and the J gene lost 8 bases, with 11 bases spanning the gap. The V gene's germline CDR1 is SEHNR and CDR2 FQNEAQ (reference sequence).

The V gene is TRBV19, the J gene TRBJ1-5, with TRBD1 matching over 7 bases. V shed 1 base and J 2 bases; nucleotides not matched to a gene: 5. CDR1 is LNHDA and CDR2 is SQIVND in the germline V gene (reference sequence). The CDR3 is made up of 16 amino acids. CDR3 in amino acids: CASSIGNRGGNQPQHF. As DNA, the CDR3 is TGTGCCAGTAGTATAGGAAACAGGGGAGGCAATCAGCCCCAGCATTTT.

The chain recombines TRBV11-2 with TRBJ2-3, with D unresolved. The V end was cut by 5 bases, the J end by 4 bases, with 4 bases between. Germline CDR1 is SGHAT and CDR2 is FQNNGV. This CDR3 is built from 11 residues. CDR3 sequence (DNA): TGTGCCAGCAGCCCCTCAGATACGCAGTATTTT. It is translated as CASSPSDTQYF.